A single sample gave rise to the 20 T cell receptor beta chains below, sequenced in a study of shared clonotypes between healthy human individuals (dated by TCRdb to about 2020). Receptors were amplified or captured by the immunoSEQ multiplex PCR assay. What TCRdb holds here is the immuneACCESS table cut down to in-frame rearrangements. Part of the clones is not present; checked against another copy, under half of the missing clones reflect an unresolved V gene, and the others are unexplained. The sample table lists more than 1,200,000 clones, 97% to 99% of them with a count of one. The ten biggest clones cover about 0.4% of the sample. Sequencing input: naive CD4+ T cells sorted from blood. Taken with the paper, the label for cell subset or site translates to: CD45RA+ positively selected. Receptor source: a man aged 25-45 years in good health.

The chain carries TRBV27 and TRBJ2-7; D is possibly TRBD1 (6 bases). V lost 7 bases to trimming and J lost 2 bases, with 12 bases between them. Germline CDR1 MNHEY, CDR2 SMNVEV (reference sequence). CDR3 size: 13 residues. The CDR3, as DNA: TGTGCCAGCACGGGACATAGTACCTACGAGCAGTACTTC. This encodes CASTGHSTYEQYF.

The chain has TRBV7-3 and TRBJ2-1; 8 nucleotides align to TRBD2. Germline V gene sequence: CDR1 SGHTA, CDR2 FQGTGA. V dropped 5 bases and J dropped 3; count of bases not matched to a gene: 6. The CDR3 contains 15 residues. The CDR3 loop reads CASSPTSAHYNEQFF. The CDR3 nucleotides are TGTGCCAGCAGCCCGACTAGCGCGCACTACAATGAGCAGTTCTTC. The whole variable domain, filled in from reference TRBV7-3 and TRBJ2-1, reads GAGVSQTPSNKVTEKGKYVELRCDPISGHTALYWYRQSLGQGPEFLIYFQGTGAADDSGLPNDRFFAVRPEGSVSTLKIQRTERGDSAVYLCASSPTSAHYNEQFFGPGTRLTVL.

In regard to this clone: The same CDR3 can be traced to other DNA sequences in this sample. J is TRBJ2-3 and V is TRBV4-1; 14 bases are shared with TRBD2. The CDR3 consists of 17 residues. Germline values: CDR1 MGHRA, CDR2 YSYEKL. Losses at the gene ends were 1 base for V and 2 bases for J; bases not matched to a gene: 2. The DNA of the CDR3 is TGCGCCAGCAGCCAAGGACTAGCGGGAGGGCCCACAGATACGCAGTATTTT. Protein: CASSQGLAGGPTDTQYF.

The V and J genes are TRBV7-6 and TRBJ2-1; 11 positions match TRBD2. The length of the CDR3 is 17 residues. Germline CDR1 is SGHVS and CDR2 is FNYEAQ. Trimming took 0 bases from V and 9 from J; bases not matched to a gene: 10. CDR3 protein: CASSLAGGLAGGSEQFF. Written as DNA, the CDR3 is TGTGCCAGCAGCTTAGCGGGTGGGCTAGCGGGAGGAAGTGAGCAGTTCTTC.

The chain uses TRBV10-3 and TRBJ2-7; 8 bases are a match to TRBD1. Germline assignment: CDR1 ENHRY and CDR2 SYGVKD. The V and J ends lost 8 bases and 2 bases, in that order; junction bases with no gene match: 5. The CDR3 has 13 amino acids. CDR3 nucleotides: TGTGCCATCGGACTACAGGGGGCCTACGAGCAGTACTTC. Translating it yields CAIGLQGAYEQYF.

The CDR3 region has the DNA TGTGCCAGCAGCGAGACTAGCGGGAGGGCCGTGGGGGAGACCCAGTACTTC. Its protein is CASSETSGRAVGETQYF. The V and J genes are TRBV9 and TRBJ2-5; 14 bases align to TRBD2. This CDR3 region has 17 residues. Germline CDR1 and CDR2: SGDLS and YYNGEE. After removal of 3 bases from V and 5 bases from J, the junction contained 9 bases not matched to a gene.

Only one count was recorded for this clone. This CDR3 is also generated by other DNA sequences in the sample. V and J are TRBV10-3 and TRBJ1-2; D ambiguous. CDR3 length: 13 residues. The V and J ends lost 2 bases and 2 bases respectively, with 6 bases between them. Germline V CDR1 and CDR2: ENHRY, SYGVKD. CDR3 in amino acids: CAISEGGNYGYTF. As DNA, the CDR3 is TGTGCCATCAGTGAGGGAGGGAACTATGGCTACACCTTC.

V and J are TRBV30 and TRBJ2-5, with 8 bases matching TRBD2. The CDR3 covers 15 residues. Germline V gene sequence: CDR1 GTSNPN, CDR2 SVGIG (reference sequence). V shed 3 bases, J shed 7 bases, and the junction held 13 bases outside the gene matches. As DNA, the CDR3 is TGTGCCTGGAGGTTTAAAATCAGCGGGAGTGGGACCCAGTACTTC. Translating it yields CAWRFKISGSGTQYF.

The table lists this clone with a count of one. The chain employs TRBV27 and TRBJ1-2; 9 positions agree with TRBD1. V was pared by 3 bases and J by 3 bases, with 2 bases of the junction left unmatched. The length of the CDR3 is 14 residues. The germline gives CDR1 MNHEY, CDR2 SMNVEV (reference sequence). The CDR3 nucleotides read TGTGCCAGCAGTTTGGGACAGGGTTACTATGGCTACACCTTC. It encodes CASSLGQGYYGYTF.

The chain employs TRBV5-1 and TRBJ2-3; 9 positions match TRBD2. V shed 0 bases, J shed 5 bases, and the junction held 7 bases outside the gene matches. The CDR3 is made up of 16 amino acids. Germline V CDR1 and CDR2: SGHRS, YFSETQ. Here the CDR3 reads CASSLVGSGSGDTQYF. Written as DNA, the CDR3 is TGCGCCAGCAGCTTGGTGGGTAGCGGGAGTGGAGATACGCAGTATTTT.

This clone was seen once. In DNA form, the CDR3 reads TGTGCCAGCAGAAACAGAGTGGGGGATACGCAGTATTTT. It codes for CASRNRVGDTQYF. The rearrangement uses TRBV6-6 and TRBJ2-3, with D uncertain. The CDR3 runs to 13 residues. The germline gives CDR1 MNHNY, CDR2 SVGAGI (reference sequence). V dropped 6 bases and J dropped 6 bases, with 13 bases sitting between them.

The chain's CDR3 is CASSPRGDRETQYF. The CDR3 bases are TGTGCCAGCTCACCTAGGGGAGACAGAGAGACCCAGTACTTC. This sequence joins TRBV18 and TRBJ2-5, with D perhaps matching TRBD1 or TRBD2 (5 bases each). The V gene lost 3 bases and the J gene lost 4 bases, with 12 bases spanning the gap. The CDR3 extends over 14 amino acids. Germline CDR1 and CDR2: KGHSH and LQKENI.

CDR3 amino acids: CASSPKAGTGEQFF. Here the CDR3 DNA reads TGTGCCAGCTCACCTAAGGCAGGGACCGGTGAGCAGTTCTTC. This chain connects TRBV18 to TRBJ2-1; D might be TRBD1 or TRBD2, each matching 5 bases. The CDR3 contains 14 residues. Trimming left V 3 bases short and J 9 bases short, with 15 bases between. Per germline, CDR1 KGHSH and CDR2 LQKENI. The variable domain in full, with the rest retrieved from reference TRBV18 and TRBJ2-1, is NAGVMQNPRHLVRRRGQEARLRCSPMKGHSHVYWYRQLPEEGLKFMVYLQKENIIDESGMPKERFSAEFPKEGPSILRIQQVVRGDSAAYFCASSPKAGTGEQFFGPGTRLTVL.

The genes are TRBV5-6 and TRBJ2-7; D unclear. The CDR3 is 14 residues long. Between the trimmed V and J ends, which lost 2 bases and 3 bases, there was a span of 12 bases. CDR1 is SGHDT and CDR2 is YYEEEE in the germline V gene. The CDR3 here is CASSLTRVSYEQYF. The DNA of the CDR3 is TGTGCCAGCAGCTTAACGAGAGTTAGCTACGAGCAGTACTTC.

Details on this clone: Other DNA sequences in the same sample also yield this CDR3. V is TRBV5-1 and J is TRBJ2-2, with D perhaps TRBD2 (6 bases). Germline lookup yields CDR1 SGHRS and CDR2 YFSETQ. This CDR3 has 14 amino acids. The V and J ends lost 0 bases and 5 bases respectively, with 8 bases between them. CDR3 coding DNA: TGCGCCAGCAGCTTGGTCGGGGGTACCGGGGAGCTGTTTTTT. It is translated as CASSLVGGTGELFF.

The chain carries TRBV6-5 and TRBJ1-1, with D hard to call. Germline values: CDR1 MNHEY, CDR2 SVGAGI. The CDR3 spans 12 residues. Trimming pared 4 bases from V and 4 bases from J, leaving 7 bases between. CDR3 in DNA: TGTGCCAGCAGTTCCGTTGGCACTGAAGCTTTCTTT. Protein product: CASSSVGTEAFF.

CDR3 bases: TGTGCCAGCAGCCGAGGGAGAGGCTATGGCTACACCTTC. Translation gives CASSRGRGYGYTF. The V and J genes are TRBV14 and TRBJ1-2, with D unresolved. The CDR3 has 13 amino acids. Germline-derived CDR1 and CDR2 are SGHDN and FVKESK. The V end was cut by 4 bases, the J end by 4 bases, with 10 bases between. Using reference TRBV14 and TRBJ1-2 for the parts outside the CDR3, the full variable domain is EAGVTQFPSHSVIEKGQTVTLRCDPISGHDNLYWYRRVMGKEIKFLLHFVKESKQDESGMPNNRFLAERTGGTYSTLKVQPAELEDSGVYFCASSRGRGYGYTFGSGTRLTVV.

The gene calls are TRBV28 and TRBJ2-7; 9 nucleotides match TRBD1. V was clipped by 11 bases and J by 5 bases; unmatched bases: 10. The CDR3 loop spans 13 amino acids. Germline V lookup: CDR1 MDHEN, CDR2 SYDVKM. CDR3 in amino acids: CAGGQGDSHEQYF. The CDR3 DNA follows: TGTGCCGGGGGACAGGGTGATTCTCACGAGCAGTACTTC.

Comment on this clone: Its ends do not fully match the called genes, so a read error is possible. The CDR3 DNA reads as TGTGCCAGCAGGGAAGTCCCGGGGCCCCAGTACTTC. Translated: CASREVPGPQYF. This chain links TRBV6-1 with TRBJ2-4; the D gene could be TRBD1 or TRBD2 (5 bases each). CDR1 is MNHNS, CDR2 SASEGT, per germline. The length of the CDR3 is 12 residues.

V and J are TRBV6-5 and TRBJ1-4; 7 nucleotides align to TRBD1. The CDR3 totals 15 residues. Germline CDR1 is MNHEY and CDR2 is SVGAGI. With 2 bases clipped from V and 6 bases from J, the junction kept 6 bases outside the gene matches. The CDR3 bases are TGTGCCAGCAGTTACGGGCAGGGGGTGGATGAAAAACTGTTTTTT. Protein: CASSYGQGVDEKLFF.